Detailed here is one T cell receptor (beta chain). The authors ran the assay at deep level. Per the authors' pipeline: ImmunoSEQ sequences covered only the junction and lacked quality scores; filtering therefore differed. Profiling relied on immunoSEQ multiplex PCR, and the TCRdb table lists in-frame clones only, not all of them. The D gene and trimming were derived from the DNA, and the V and J assignments and clone size from that table. The sample includes roughly 480,000 clones, approximately 79% of them seen just once. This record belongs to a study of shared clonotypes between healthy human individuals. Study details: In total, the donors were a couple of women and three men aged 18 to 49.

The germline gives CDR1 SGHTA, CDR2 FQGTGA. The CDR3 runs 15 residues. Trimming took 5 bases from V and 4 from J; bases not matched to a gene: 10. Sequencing was performed on PBMCs. The V and J genes are TRBV7-3 and TRBJ2-7; 8 nucleotides match TRBD1. This clonotype was sampled from a woman between 40 and 55 years old in good health. Some clones in this sample may be carry-over from other donors' samples. The CDR3 spells CASSLRDRRSYEQYF. CDR3 DNA: TGTGCCAGCAGCCTCCGGGACAGGCGGAGTTACGAGCAGTACTTC. Variable domain in full (rest from reference TRBV7-3 and TRBJ2-7): GAGVSQTPSNKVTEKGKYVELRCDPISGHTALYWYRQSLGQGPEFLIYFQGTGAADDSGLPNDRFFAVRPEGSVSTLKIQRTERGDSAVYLCASSLRDRRSYEQYFGPGTRLTVT.